One and the same sample provided the 7 T cell receptor beta chains below, sequenced in a study of T-cell memory formation after mild COVID-19. TCRdb re-analysed the 5' RACE reads in MiXCR, keeping a single row per CDR3 protein. Here the sample spans about 290,000 distinct CDR3 sequences, 15% being singletons. Source material: PBMCs or a T cell subset sorted from them (not recorded which). These receptors were taken from a man in his late teens or twenties who had mild COVID-19 (a few samples of this study predate the infection). Cell type and time point are not known.

This clonotype was counted between two and nine times. The chain joins TRBV11-2 to TRBJ1-1; 7 nucleotides match TRBD1. Germline assignment: CDR1 SGHAT and CDR2 FQNNGV. V gave up 4 bases and J gave up 3 bases; unmatched junction bases: 14. The CDR3 contains 17 residues. The CDR3 DNA follows: TGTGCCAGCAGCTCCTCATCGTTGGACAGGCCTTACACTGAAGCTTTCTTT. Its translation is CASSSSSLDRPYTEAFF.

The chain has TRBV9 and TRBJ2-3; 8 bases agree with TRBD1. The CDR3 covers 15 residues. V lost 5 bases and J lost 4; bases outside the gene matches: 9. Germline V gene sequence: CDR1 SGDLS, CDR2 YYNGEE. CDR3 sequence (DNA): TGTGCCAGCAGGGTGACAGGGGAGGCTCCAGATACGCAGTATTTT. Amino acids: CASRVTGEAPDTQYF.

There are many counts of this clonotype. This sequence joins TRBV29-1 and TRBJ2-7; maybe TRBD1 (6 bases). The CDR3 spans 13 residues. Trimming removed 7 bases from V and 4 bases from J, with 17 bases in between. Germline assignment: CDR1 SQVTM and CDR2 ANQGSEA. CDR3 loop: CSAEVGRGYEQYF. Written as DNA, the CDR3 is TGCAGCGCAGAGGTCGGCAGGGGTTACGAGCAGTACTTC.

This clonotype showed up just a few times. Here the CDR3 reads CASSLDRGATNEKLFF. In DNA, the CDR3 is TGTGCCAGCAGTTTAGACCGGGGGGCCACTAATGAAAAACTGTTTTTT. The V call is TRBV12-3 or TRBV12-4, the J call TRBJ1-4; tentatively, D is TRBD1 (6 bases). The CDR3 loop spans 16 amino acids. V lost 1 base, J lost 2 bases, and 11 bases lay in between.

Many counts were recorded for this clonotype. The chain has TRBV5-1 and TRBJ1-1; the D is unclear. Germline CDR1 reads SGHRS; CDR2 reads YFSETQ. The CDR3 sequence is 12 residues long. Trimming cost V 0 bases and J 3 bases, with 3 bases left between them. This CDR3 is CASSLGYTEAFF. The DNA of the CDR3 is TGCGCCAGCAGCTTGGGGTACACTGAAGCTTTCTTT.

This clonotype appeared a few times. The chain joins TRBV9 to TRBJ2-4; possible D gene TRBD1, 5 bases. The CDR3 length is 13 residues. Germline V gives CDR1 SGDLS, CDR2 YYNGEE. The V and J ends lost 4 bases and 5 bases respectively, with 10 bases between them. CDR3 DNA sequence: TGTGCCAGCAGCACCCCCAGGGAAAACATTCAGTACTTC. Its translation is CASSTPRENIQYF.

A few counts support this clonotype. V gene TRBV7-9 combines with J gene TRBJ2-1; 9 bases agree with TRBD2. Germline V lookup: CDR1 SEHNR, CDR2 FQNEAQ (reference sequence). The V gene end was trimmed by 5 bases and the J gene end by 3 bases; junction bases not matched to a gene: 14. The CDR3 runs to 18 residues. CDR3 residues: CASSPPSGGTYIYNEQFF. In DNA form, the CDR3 reads TGTGCCAGCAGCCCCCCGAGCGGGGGGACTTACATCTACAATGAGCAGTTCTTC.